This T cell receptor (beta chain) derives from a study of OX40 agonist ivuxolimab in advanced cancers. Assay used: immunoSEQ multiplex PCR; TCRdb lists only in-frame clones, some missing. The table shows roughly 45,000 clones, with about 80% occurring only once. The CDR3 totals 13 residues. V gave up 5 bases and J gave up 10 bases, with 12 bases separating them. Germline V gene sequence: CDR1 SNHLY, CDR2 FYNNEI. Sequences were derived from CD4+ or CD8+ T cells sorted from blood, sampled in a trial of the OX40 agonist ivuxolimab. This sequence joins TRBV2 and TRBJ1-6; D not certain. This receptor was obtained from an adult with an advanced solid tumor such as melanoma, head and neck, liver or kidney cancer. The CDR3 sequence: CASSSENLSPLHF. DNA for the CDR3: TGTGCCAGCAGTAGCGAGAACCTCTCACCCCTCCACTTT.